The table lists the clone carrying this T cell receptor (beta chain) with many counts. Its antigen is not identified. Breast cancer patients provided tissue from their axillary draining lymph nodes. This sample is drawn from a study of breast tumors, draining lymph nodes, adjacent tissues. Notes on the study in general: Luminal-like breast cancer showed significantly greater tumor-nontumor repertoire similarity than basal-like breast cancer did. The lymph node origin of tumor T cells was framed as consistent with a hypothesis, not demonstrated. Compared with lymph nodes, tumors were less diverse; compared with nontumor tissue, more. Most tumor T cells seemingly derive from lymph node, then expand in tumor.

TCRdb reanalysed the multiplex PCR reads using MiXCR and keeps one entry per CDR3 protein. The sample shows about 89,000 distinct CDR3 sequences, approximately 28% of them seen only once. Germline CDR1 is SGHTA and CDR2 is FQGTGA. This CDR3 is built from 15 residues. Unmatched junction bases numbered 6, after V lost 4 bases and J lost 7 bases. The chain uses TRBV7-3 and TRBJ1-5; TRBD1 agrees at 11 bases. The specimen sequenced was axillary lymph node tissue. This sequence was found in a female donor with breast cancer. Some clones in this sample may be carry-over from other donors' samples. The CDR3 DNA is TGTGCCAGCAGCTCGGACAGGGGGCTTAGGCAGCCCCAGCATTTT. Translating gives CASSSDRGLRQPQHF.